This is a list of T cell receptor beta chains from one sample in a study of a mutant IDH1 vaccine in newly diagnosed glioma. Method: immunoSEQ multiplex PCR; TCRdb's copy keeps in-frame clones and lacks some. The sample consists of tens of thousands of clones, around 84% of them appearing once. Their antigens remain unidentified. Sequencing was performed on PBMCs, taken from a glioma patient whose treatment included an IDH1 peptide vaccine. Every receptor here comes from a young man with glioma. The CDR3 runs from the conserved cysteine through the conserved F or W. Fields, in order: clone size, J gene, D gene, V gene, CDR3 protein, CDR3 DNA. D genes are given only for firm matches. The listing skips clone size in some rows; elsewhere it reads once, few, many or a size class.

size: .; J: TRBJ2-7; D: TRBD1; V: TRBV7-6; CDR3: CASSLGQGAYEQYF; DNA: TGTGCCAGCAGCTTAGGACAGGGGGCTTACGAGCAGTACTTC
size: .; J: TRBJ2-7; D: .; V: TRBV30; CDR3: CAWTQGPDEQYF; DNA: TGTGCCTGGACTCAAGGTCCTGACGAGCAGTACTTC
size: .; J: TRBJ2-5; D: .; V: TRBV27; CDR3: CASSPKDWGAKVETQYF; DNA: TGTGCCAGCAGCCCAAAGGACTGGGGAGCGAAAGTAGAGACCCAGTACTTC
size: .; J: TRBJ1-2; D: .; V: TRBV5-4; CDR3: CASSNTGVNYGYTF; DNA: TGTGCCAGCAGCAATACAGGAGTTAACTATGGCTACACCTTC
size: .; J: TRBJ1-1; D: .; V: TRBV5-1; CDR3: CASRGDTEAFF; DNA: TGCGCCAGCAGGGGGGACACTGAAGCTTTCTTT
size: .; J: TRBJ2-2; D: .; V: TRBV28; CDR3: CASSPAVNTGELFF; DNA: TGTGCCAGCAGTCCCGCTGTGAACACCGGGGAGCTGTTTTTT
size: .; J: TRBJ1-2; D: .; V: TRBV4-1; CDR3: CASSQVAAINYGYTF; DNA: TGCGCCAGCAGCCAAGTTGCAGCGATTAACTATGGCTACACCTTC
size: .; J: TRBJ1-1; D: TRBD1; V: TRBV27; CDR3: CASSYRGTEAFF; DNA: TGTGCCAGCAGTTACAGGGGAACTGAAGCTTTCTTT
size: .; J: TRBJ1-4; D: .; V: TRBV28; CDR3: CASTESYAGNEKLFF; DNA: TGTGCCAGCACCGAATCTTACGCGGGAAATGAAAAACTGTTTTTT
size: .; J: TRBJ2-1; D: .; V: TRBV7-2; CDR3: CASSLDGGSYNEQFF; DNA: TGTGCCAGCAGCTTAGACGGGGGTTCCTACAATGAGCAGTTCTTC
size: .; J: TRBJ1-1; D: TRBD1; V: TRBV28; CDR3: CASRLTGHTEAFF; DNA: TGTGCCAGCAGGCTGACAGGGCACACTGAAGCTTTCTTT
size: .; J: TRBJ2-1; D: .; V: TRBV14; CDR3: CASSQDFRQGPFF; DNA: TGTGCCAGCAGCCAAGATTTCCGGCAGGGTCCGTTCTTC
size: .; J: TRBJ1-1; D: .; V: TRBV29-1; CDR3: CSVDRTNTEAFF; DNA: TGCAGCGTTGACAGGACAAACACTGAAGCTTTCTTT
size: .; J: TRBJ1-4; D: .; V: TRBV5-1; CDR3: CASISGSWDEKLFF; DNA: TGCGCCAGCATATCGGGATCCTGGGATGAAAAACTGTTTTTT
size: few; J: TRBJ1-1; D: TRBD1; V: TRBV5-4; CDR3: CASSPWTGMNTEAFF; DNA: TGTGCCAGCAGCCCATGGACAGGCATGAACACTGAAGCTTTCTTT
size: few; J: TRBJ1-2; D: .; V: TRBV20-1; CDR3: CTLPRAAGYTF; DNA: TGCACTCTCCCAAGGGCGGCTGGCTACACCTTC
size: .; J: TRBJ2-3; D: TRBD2; V: TRBV9; CDR3: CASSGKRGGTDTQYF; DNA: TGTGCCAGCAGCGGCAAGCGGGGGGGCACAGATACGCAGTATTTT
size: once; J: TRBJ2-3; D: .; V: TRBV9; CDR3: CASSPEGRGTDTQYF; DNA: TGTGCCAGCAGCCCGGAAGGGAGAGGCACAGATACGCAGTATTTT
size: .; J: TRBJ1-4; D: TRBD1; V: TRBV14; CDR3: CASSHWTGSATNEKLFF; DNA: TGTGCCAGCAGCCACTGGACAGGGTCTGCAACTAATGAAAAACTGTTTTTT
size: .; J: TRBJ1-5; D: .; V: TRBV27; CDR3: CASSQEGLGNQPQHF; DNA: TGTGCCAGCAGCCAGGAGGGCTTAGGCAATCAGCCCCAGCATTTT
size: once; J: TRBJ2-7; D: TRBD2; V: TRBV7-8; CDR3: CASSSTSGYYEQYF; DNA: TGTGCCAGCAGCTCGACTAGCGGATATTACGAGCAGTACTTC
size: .; J: TRBJ2-3; D: .; V: TRBV5-1; CDR3: CASSLQGSGDTQYF; DNA: TGCGCCAGCAGCTTACAGGGTTCAGGAGATACGCAGTATTTT
size: .; J: TRBJ1-1; D: .; V: TRBV5-4; CDR3: CASYIDEGTEAFF; DNA: TGTGCCAGCTACATTGACGAAGGCACTGAAGCTTTCTTT
size: once; J: TRBJ1-2; D: .; V: TRBV25-1; CDR3: CASSGGRGGYTF; DNA: TGTGCCAGCAGTGGGGGTCGAGGTGGCTACACCTTC
size: .; J: TRBJ1-4; D: .; V: TRBV5-1; CDR3: CASSLGRTNEKLFF; DNA: TGCGCCAGCAGCTTGGGCCGGACTAATGAAAAACTGTTTTTT
size: few; J: TRBJ1-1; D: TRBD1; V: TRBV6-6; CDR3: CASRTQTGSTEAFF; DNA: TGTGCCAGCAGAACCCAGACAGGGAGCACTGAAGCTTTCTTT
size: once; J: TRBJ1-1; D: TRBD1; V: TRBV7-8; CDR3: CASSRGGQGAFF; DNA: TGTGCCAGCAGCAGGGGGGGACAGGGAGCTTTCTTT
size: .; J: TRBJ2-1; D: .; V: TRBV27; CDR3: CASSLGVVGYNEQFF; DNA: TGTGCCAGCAGCCTTGGGGTCGTTGGGTACAATGAGCAGTTCTTC
size: .; J: TRBJ2-1; D: TRBD2; V: TRBV4-1; CDR3: CASRQEAGLAGEQFF; DNA: TGCGCCAGCAGGCAAGAGGCTGGGCTAGCGGGTGAGCAGTTCTTC
size: .; J: TRBJ1-2; D: .; V: TRBV7-9; CDR3: CASSLWIDYGYTF; DNA: TGTGCCAGCAGCTTATGGATAGACTATGGCTACACCTTC
size: .; J: TRBJ1-4; D: .; V: TRBV15; CDR3: CATSNSNNEKLFF; DNA: TGTGCCACCAGCAACAGTAATAATGAAAAACTGTTTTTT
size: .; J: TRBJ1-5; D: .; V: TRBV5-5; CDR3: CASSLVQGSNQPQHF; DNA: TGTGCCAGCAGCTTGGTACAGGGAAGCAATCAGCCCCAGCATTTT
size: .; J: TRBJ2-5; D: TRBD2; V: TRBV4-2; CDR3: CASSQEKRGPQETQYF; DNA: TGTGCCAGCAGCCAAGAAAAGCGGGGGCCCCAAGAGACCCAGTACTTC
size: .; J: TRBJ2-3; D: .; V: TRBV5-1; CDR3: CASSLQGRDTQYF; DNA: TGCGCCAGCAGCTTGCAGGGGCGAGATACGCAGTATTTT
size: .; J: TRBJ1-1; D: TRBD1; V: TRBV28; CDR3: CASIETGVNTEAFF; DNA: TGTGCCAGCATCGAGACAGGGGTTAACACTGAAGCTTTCTTT
size: .; J: TRBJ1-5; D: .; V: TRBV10-1; CDR3: CASSESVGGQPQHF; DNA: TGCGCCAGCAGTGAGTCGGTTGGGGGGCAGCCCCAGCATTTT
size: .; J: TRBJ1-1; D: .; V: TRBV6-5; CDR3: CASRIKVNTEAFF; DNA: TGTGCCAGCAGGATAAAAGTGAACACTGAAGCTTTCTTT
size: .; J: TRBJ2-5; D: .; V: TRBV7-9; CDR3: CASSLASGRRVRETQYF; DNA: TGTGCCAGCAGCTTAGCCTCTGGCAGGAGAGTGAGGGAGACCCAGTACTTC
size: .; J: TRBJ1-1; D: TRBD1; V: TRBV5-1; CDR3: CASSPRPGTGAGTEAFF; DNA: TGCGCCAGCAGCCCTCGTCCCGGGACAGGGGCGGGGACTGAAGCTTTCTTT
size: .; J: TRBJ1-3; D: .; V: TRBV11-2; CDR3: CASSLTLTVTGNTIYF; DNA: TGTGCCAGCAGCTTGACCCTGACAGTTACTGGAAACACCATATATTTT
size: .; J: TRBJ1-1; D: .; V: TRBV7-9; CDR3: CASSSDPFITGPNTEAFF; DNA: TGTGCCAGCAGCTCCGACCCCTTTATTACTGGACCGAACACTGAAGCTTTCTTT
size: .; J: TRBJ1-6; D: TRBD1; V: TRBV6-6; CDR3: CASKTGNNSPLHF; DNA: TGTGCCAGCAAGACAGGGAACAATTCACCCCTCCACTTT
size: .; J: TRBJ1-1; D: TRBD1; V: TRBV13; CDR3: CASSPGGQAEYTEAFF; DNA: TGTGCCAGCAGTCCAGGGGGTCAAGCGGAGTACACTGAAGCTTTCTTT
size: .; J: TRBJ1-4; D: .; V: TRBV20-1; CDR3: CSAGEWGLFF; DNA: TGCAGTGCTGGAGAGTGGGGACTGTTTTTT
size: .; J: TRBJ2-1; D: TRBD2; V: TRBV5-1; CDR3: CASSLSSGGHNEQFF; DNA: TGCGCCAGCAGCTTGTCTAGCGGGGGACACAATGAGCAGTTCTTC
size: once; J: TRBJ2-2; D: TRBD1; V: TRBV5-1; CDR3: CASSPDREVGAGELFF; DNA: TGCGCCAGCAGCCCCGACAGGGAAGTAGGTGCCGGGGAGCTGTTTTTT
size: once; J: TRBJ2-7; D: TRBD2; V: TRBV5-1; CDR3: CASSSPGGYEQYF; DNA: TGCGCCAGCAGCTCCCCGGGGGGCTACGAGCAGTACTTC
size: .; J: TRBJ2-5; D: .; V: TRBV19; CDR3: CASRPGTKETQYF; DNA: TGTGCCAGTAGGCCCGGGACGAAAGAGACCCAGTACTTC
size: .; J: TRBJ2-3; D: .; V: TRBV19; CDR3: CASSMGQVGTDTQYF; DNA: TGTGCCAGTAGTATGGGGCAGGTTGGCACAGATACGCAGTATTTT
size: .; J: TRBJ2-7; D: TRBD1; V: TRBV6-6; CDR3: CASSKLGTGGEQYF; DNA: TGTGCCAGCAGTAAACTCGGGACAGGGGGCGAGCAGTACTTC
size: once; J: TRBJ2-5; D: TRBD2; V: TRBV5-4; CDR3: CASSSGGGAEETQYF; DNA: TGTGCCAGCAGCTCGGGCGGGGGGGCGGAAGAGACCCAGTACTTC
size: .; J: TRBJ2-5; D: .; V: TRBV11-2; CDR3: CASSPSTLRETQYF; DNA: TGTGCCAGCAGCCCTTCCACCTTACGAGAGACCCAGTACTTC
size: .; J: TRBJ2-2; D: .; V: TRBV9; CDR3: CASSVVAANTGELFF; DNA: TGTGCCAGCAGCGTAGTAGCGGCGAACACCGGGGAGCTGTTTTTT